The source of this T cell receptor (beta chain) is a study of Ad26.COV2.S vaccination and SARS-CoV-2 variants. The junction had 6 bases not matched to a gene; V was cut back by 1 base and J by 6 bases. This CDR3 contains 16 residues. Germline loops: CDR1 LGHNA, CDR2 YSLEER. Study-level findings and limits: Relative to placebo recipients, vaccine recipients exhibited elevated spike-specific TCR breadth. TCR breadth and depth estimates may have understated total T cell responses. In vaccinated individuals, spike-specific CD8+ and CD4+ T cell responses reportedly displayed substantial breadth. Vaccine recipients and placebo recipients showed similar non-spike TCR breadth.

The table came from immunoSEQ multiplex PCR; TCRdb's copy has only in-frame clones and leaves some out. In the table there are 97,000 or so clones, 80% of which are singletons. About this clone: Its antigen is unknown.

The TCR originated in a human donor who had recovered from COVID-19. V usage is TRBV4-3 and J usage is TRBJ2-1, with 10 bases that match TRBD2. The source was peripheral blood, collected after recovery from COVID-19. The CDR3 protein is CASSQVTSGDVNEQFF. The CDR3 DNA reads TGCGCCAGCAGCCAAGTAACTAGCGGGGACGTCAATGAGCAGTTCTTC.